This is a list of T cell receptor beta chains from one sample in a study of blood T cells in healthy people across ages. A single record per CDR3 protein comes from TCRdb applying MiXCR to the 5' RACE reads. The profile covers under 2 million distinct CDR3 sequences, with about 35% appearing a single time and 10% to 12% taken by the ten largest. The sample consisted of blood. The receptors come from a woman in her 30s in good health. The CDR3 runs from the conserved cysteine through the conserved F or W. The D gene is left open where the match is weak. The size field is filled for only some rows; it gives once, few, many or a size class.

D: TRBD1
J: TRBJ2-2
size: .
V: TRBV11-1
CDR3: CASNWDRGLNTGELFF
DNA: TGTGCCAGCAACTGGGACAGGGGGCTGAACACCGGGGAGCTGTTTTTT

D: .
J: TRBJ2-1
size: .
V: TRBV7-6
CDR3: CASSPGTALTPTYNEQFF
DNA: TGTGCCAGCAGTCCCGGGACGGCATTAACTCCAACTTACAATGAGCAGTTCTTC

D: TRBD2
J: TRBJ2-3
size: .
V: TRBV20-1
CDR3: CSWYSGSTDTQYF
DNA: TGCAGTTGGTATAGCGGGAGCACAGATACGCAGTATTTT

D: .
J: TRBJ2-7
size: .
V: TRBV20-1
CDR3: CSARGRAGSYEQYF
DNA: TGCAGTGCTAGGGGGCGGGCGGGTTCCTACGAGCAGTACTTC

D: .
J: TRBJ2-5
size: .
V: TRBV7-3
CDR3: CASSLNAGRETQYF
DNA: TGTGCCAGCAGCTTAAATGCGGGGAGGGAGACCCAGTACTTC

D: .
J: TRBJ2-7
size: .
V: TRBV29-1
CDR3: CSVLKTGSSYEQYF
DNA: TGCAGCGTGCTGAAAACAGGTTCCTCCTACGAGCAGTACTTC

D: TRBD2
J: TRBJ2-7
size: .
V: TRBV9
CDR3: CASSAGLAVLAETRYF
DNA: TGTGCCAGCAGCGCTGGACTAGCGGTACTTGCGGAGACCCGGTACTTC

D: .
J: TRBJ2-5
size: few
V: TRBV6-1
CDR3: CASLRLGETQYF
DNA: TGTGCCAGCCTCCGCCTAGGAGAGACCCAGTACTTC

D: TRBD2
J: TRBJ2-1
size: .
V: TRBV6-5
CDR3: CASSPSSGLNNEQFF
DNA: TGTGCCAGCAGTCCCTCTAGCGGTCTAAACAATGAGCAGTTCTTC

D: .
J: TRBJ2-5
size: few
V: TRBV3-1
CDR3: CASSPIQGFQETQYF
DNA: TGTGCCAGCAGCCCCATCCAGGGTTTCCAAGAGACCCAGTACTTC

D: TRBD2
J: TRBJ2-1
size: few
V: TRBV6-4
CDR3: CANGRIAGGPNEQFF
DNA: TGTGCCAACGGGAGAATAGCGGGAGGGCCCAATGAGCAGTTCTTC

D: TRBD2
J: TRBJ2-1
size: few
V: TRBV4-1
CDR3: CASSQTPRTSGNNEQFF
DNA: TGCGCCAGCAGCCAAACTCCTCGGACTAGCGGGAACAATGAGCAGTTCTTC

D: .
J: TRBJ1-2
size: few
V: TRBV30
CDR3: CAWILLDGANYGYTF
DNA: TGTGCCTGGATCCTCCTCGACGGAGCTAACTATGGCTACACCTTC

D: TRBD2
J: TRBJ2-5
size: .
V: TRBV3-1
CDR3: CASSLASGRYETQYF
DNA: TGTGCCAGCAGCCTAGCTAGCGGGAGATATGAGACCCAGTACTTC

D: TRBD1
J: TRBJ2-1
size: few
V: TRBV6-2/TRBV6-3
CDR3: CASSYLGTALYNEQFF
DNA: TGTGCCAGCAGTTACTTAGGGACAGCCCTTTACAATGAGCAGTTCTTC

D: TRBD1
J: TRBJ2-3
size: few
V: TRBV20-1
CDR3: CSRRTGVSDTQYF
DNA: TGCAGCCGCAGGACAGGGGTTTCGGATACGCAGTATTTT

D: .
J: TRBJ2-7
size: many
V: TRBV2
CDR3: CASSDWEQYF
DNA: TGTGCCAGCAGTGATTGGGAGCAGTACTTC

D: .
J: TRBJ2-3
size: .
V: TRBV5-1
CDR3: CASSLYGRSSTDTQYF
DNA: TGCGCCAGCAGCTTGTATGGCAGATCTAGCACAGATACGCAGTATTTT

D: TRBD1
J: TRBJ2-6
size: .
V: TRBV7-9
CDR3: CASTPDRLDSGANVLTF
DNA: TGTGCCAGCACCCCGGACAGGTTAGACTCTGGGGCCAACGTCCTGACTTTC

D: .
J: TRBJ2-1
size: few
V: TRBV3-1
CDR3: CASSQDQANEQFF
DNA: TGTGCCAGCAGCCAAGATCAGGCCAATGAGCAGTTCTTC

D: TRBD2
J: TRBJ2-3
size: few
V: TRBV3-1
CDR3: CASSPVLASGGTDTQYF
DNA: TGTGCCAGCAGCCCGGTACTAGCGTCCGGAGGCACAGATACGCAGTATTTT

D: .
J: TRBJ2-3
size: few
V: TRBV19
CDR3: CASSISRKVTDTQYF
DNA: TGTGCCAGTAGTATATCGAGGAAAGTCACAGATACGCAGTATTTT

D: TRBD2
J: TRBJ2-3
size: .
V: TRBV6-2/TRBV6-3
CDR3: CASSAGGATQYF
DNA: TGTGCCAGCAGTGCCGGGGGGGCTACGCAGTATTTT

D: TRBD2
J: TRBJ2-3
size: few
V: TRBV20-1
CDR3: CSARGQGTSGDRDTQYF
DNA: TGCAGTGCTAGAGGTCAGGGGACTAGCGGGGATAGGGATACGCAGTATTTT

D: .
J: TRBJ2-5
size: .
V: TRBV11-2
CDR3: CASSLDGRGRGTQYF
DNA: TGTGCCAGCAGCTTAGACGGCCGGGGGAGAGGGACCCAGTACTTC

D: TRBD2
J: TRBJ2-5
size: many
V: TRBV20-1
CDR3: CSARPTGLAGTETQYF
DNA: TGCAGTGCTAGGCCGACTGGACTAGCGGGAACTGAGACCCAGTACTTC

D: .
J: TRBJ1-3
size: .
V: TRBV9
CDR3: CASSAEAPSGNTIYF
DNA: TGTGCCAGCAGCGCCGAGGCTCCCTCTGGAAACACCATATATTTT

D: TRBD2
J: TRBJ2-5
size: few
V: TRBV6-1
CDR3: CASSAVLAGEETQYF
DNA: TGTGCCAGCAGTGCCGTACTAGCGGGGGAAGAGACCCAGTACTTC

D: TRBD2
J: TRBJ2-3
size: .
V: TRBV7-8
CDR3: CASSWASGRGTDTQYF
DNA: TGTGCCAGCAGCTGGGCCTCAGGGAGGGGAACAGATACGCAGTATTTT

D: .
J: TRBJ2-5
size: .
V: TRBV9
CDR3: CASSVEAGQETQYF
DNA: TGTGCCAGCAGCGTAGAAGCAGGCCAAGAGACCCAGTACTTC

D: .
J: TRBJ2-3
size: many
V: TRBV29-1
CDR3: CSVDLAPSTDTQYF
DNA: TGCAGCGTTGACCTCGCCCCTAGCACAGATACGCAGTATTTT

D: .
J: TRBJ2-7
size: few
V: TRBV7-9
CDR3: CASSLVGLDEQYF
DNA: TGTGCCAGCAGCTTAGTAGGGTTGGACGAGCAGTACTTC

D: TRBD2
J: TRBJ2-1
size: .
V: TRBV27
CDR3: CASSPSAGGFNEQFF
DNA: TGTGCCAGCAGTCCCTCAGCGGGGGGTTTCAATGAGCAGTTCTTC

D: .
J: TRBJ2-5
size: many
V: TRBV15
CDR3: CATSGEYQETQYF
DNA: TGTGCCACCAGCGGGGAGTACCAAGAGACCCAGTACTTC

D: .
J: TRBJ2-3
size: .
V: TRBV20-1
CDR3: CSAPGPSTDTQYF
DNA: TGCAGTGCCCCGGGACCCAGCACAGATACGCAGTATTTT

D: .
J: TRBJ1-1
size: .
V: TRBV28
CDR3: CASSWSQTLNTEAFF
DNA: TGTGCCAGCAGTTGGTCACAGACCTTGAATACTGAAGCTTTCTTT

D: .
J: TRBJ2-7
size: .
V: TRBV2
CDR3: CASSEGSASYEQYF
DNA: TGTGCCAGCAGTGAGGGTAGTGCGTCCTACGAGCAGTACTTC

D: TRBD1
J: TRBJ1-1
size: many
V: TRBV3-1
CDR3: CASSQDLQGGTEAFF
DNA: TGTGCCAGCAGCCAAGATTTGCAGGGGGGCACTGAAGCTTTCTTT

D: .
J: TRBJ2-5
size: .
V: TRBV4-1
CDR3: CASSPNGGSRGETQYF
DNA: TGCGCCAGCAGCCCCAATGGAGGCAGTCGAGGGGAGACCCAGTACTTC

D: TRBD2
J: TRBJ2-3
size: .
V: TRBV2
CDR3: CASRGAGGGSDTQYF
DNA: TGTGCCAGCAGGGGAGCGGGGGGAGGATCAGATACGCAGTATTTT

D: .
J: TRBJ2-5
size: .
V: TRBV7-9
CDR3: CASSPREVGGLQETQYF
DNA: TGTGCCAGCAGCCCCCGGGAAGTCGGGGGTTTACAAGAGACCCAGTACTTC

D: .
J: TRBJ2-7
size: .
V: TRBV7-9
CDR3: CASSRAGTPYEQYF
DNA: TGTGCCAGCAGTCGGGCTGGGACTCCATACGAGCAGTACTTC